This TCR beta chain was recorded in a study of blood T cell repertoires in COVID-19. Study-wide context: Collection of acute and convalescent COVID-19 samples took place in the United States, Italy and Spain.

Germline CDR1 reads SEHNR; CDR2 reads FQNEAQ (reference sequence). The CDR3 has 16 residues. Trimming stripped 1 base from V and 8 bases from J, with 20 bases between. Per the study methods: Using reference gene primer amplification, nucleated cell counts were estimated. This table comes from immunoSEQ multiplex PCR, and its TCRdb copy is limited to in-frame clones, with some not included. For V, J and clone size, that table is used; D and trimming come from the DNA. The sample has roughly 400,000 clones; about nine tenths are singletons. The cohort comprised adults aged 18 to 89 years residing in under 30 US areas.

The sequenced sample was PBMCs or T cells enriched from blood (not recorded which). This sequence joins TRBV7-9 and TRBJ1-2, with D possibly TRBD1 on 5 matching bases. This TCR was recovered from a woman between 25 and 40 years old who had recovered from COVID-19. The CDR3 nucleotides read TGTGCCAGCAGCTTAGGTGCAGGGACTCTCGTGGGAGGCTACACCTTC. Protein product: CASSLGAGTLVGGYTF.